Listed below are T cell receptor beta chains from one sample, sequenced in a study of T cell responses to AZD1222 COVID-19 vaccine. Sequencing was performed with immunoSEQ multiplex PCR; in TCRdb, only in-frame clones are kept and a portion is missing. This sample has 100,000 to 150,000 clones; approximately 92% occur once, and the top ten carry approximately 3.3%. Sequences were derived from peripheral blood, sampled on day 0 of AZD1222 vaccination. These receptors were obtained from an adult in good health. Both conserved end residues are part of each CDR3. The D gene is left open where the match is weak. The size field is filled for only some rows; it gives once, few, many or a size class.

clone_size d_call cdr3_length j_call v_call cdr3_nt cdr3_aa
- TRBD1 16 TRBJ1-5 TRBV6-1 TGTGCCAGCAGTGAAGCACCGGGACAGGGAGAACAGCCCCAGCATTTT CASSEAPGQGEQPQHF
- - 17 TRBJ1-2 TRBV3-1/TRBV3-2 TGTGCCAGCAGCCAAGATTTTGATTGCAGGACACTCGATGGCTACACCTTC CASSQDFDCRTLDGYTF
- - 14 TRBJ1-4 TRBV28 TGTGCCAGCAGGTTAAAAGCAACTAATGAAAAACTGTTTTTT CASRLKATNEKLFF
- TRBD1 18 TRBJ1-5 TRBV19 TGTGCCAGTAGTATCATTTGGGGACAGGGCACCAAGTATCAGCCCCAGCATTTT CASSIIWGQGTKYQPQHF
- - 11 TRBJ1-1 TRBV20-1 TGCACCTTGGTCCCGAACACTGAAGCTTTCTTT CTLVPNTEAFF
- - 13 TRBJ1-2 TRBV28 TGTGCCAGCGGGAGGGGGGGTATGAGAGGCTACACCTTC CASGRGGMRGYTF
- TRBD1 16 TRBJ2-7 TRBV27 TGTGCCAGCAGTGGTCCGGGACAGACCAGCTCCTACGAGCAGTACTTC CASSGPGQTSSYEQYF
- - 19 TRBJ2-3 TRBV6-1 TGTGCCAGCAGTGAGAGGCCGCTGGGAACAGGTGCTAGCACAGATACGCAGTATTTT CASSERPLGTGASTDTQYF
- - 14 TRBJ1-1 TRBV28 TGTGCCAGCAGTCATAGGACAACGAACACTGAAGCTTTCTTT CASSHRTTNTEAFF
- - 15 TRBJ1-5 TRBV28 TGTGCCAGCAGTTTAACTCGACAGGGCAATCAGCCCCAGCATTTT CASSLTRQGNQPQHF
- - 15 TRBJ1-5 TRBV28 TGTGCCAGCAGTTTAGGAGGGAGGGCCAATCAGCCCCAGCATTTT CASSLGGRANQPQHF
- - 16 TRBJ1-5 TRBV19 TGTGCCAGTACCCACTGGGGGGAGGGGATCAATCAGCCCCAGCATTTT CASTHWGEGINQPQHF
- - 14 TRBJ2-7 TRBV28 TGTGCCAGCAGTTTAGCATCTGTCTCCTACGAGCAGTACTTC CASSLASVSYEQYF
- - 12 TRBJ2-1 TRBV19 TGTGCCAGTAGTATGGTAGTAAATGAGCAGTTCTTC CASSMVVNEQFF
- - 16 TRBJ1-6 TRBV30 TGTGCCTGGAGTGTAGGTGGGACTACCTATAATTCACCCCTCCACTTT CAWSVGGTTYNSPLHF
- - 15 TRBJ2-7 TRBV15 TGTGCCACCAGCAGTGGTTTTCAGGGGACCGGAGAGCAGTACTTC CATSSGFQGTGEQYF
- TRBD1 15 TRBJ2-7 TRBV5-1 TGCGCCAGCAGCTTGGGGGGGACAGGATCCTACGAGCAGTACTTC CASSLGGTGSYEQYF
- - 13 TRBJ1-1 TRBV4-3 TGCGCCAGCAGCTTTAGCGAGGGGTCGGAGGCTTTCTTT CASSFSEGSEAFF
- - 15 TRBJ1-6 TRBV7-2 TGTGCCAGCAGCTTAGCCCACAGTTTAAATTCACCCCTCCACTTT CASSLAHSLNSPLHF
- - 13 TRBJ1-2 TRBV24-1 TGTGCCACCAGTGATTTGGGAGGCTATGGCTACACCTTC CATSDLGGYGYTF
- - 16 TRBJ1-3 TRBV7-6 TGTGCCAGCAGCTTAGGGGGTCCCAGCTCTGGAAACACCATATATTTT CASSLGGPSSGNTIYF
once - 12 TRBJ1-6 TRBV19 TGTGCCAGTACCAGTCAAAACTCACCCCTCCACTTT CASTSQNSPLHF
- - 14 TRBJ2-7 TRBV28 TGTGCCAGCAGCTACCGGACGGACTCCTACGAGCAGTACTTC CASSYRTDSYEQYF